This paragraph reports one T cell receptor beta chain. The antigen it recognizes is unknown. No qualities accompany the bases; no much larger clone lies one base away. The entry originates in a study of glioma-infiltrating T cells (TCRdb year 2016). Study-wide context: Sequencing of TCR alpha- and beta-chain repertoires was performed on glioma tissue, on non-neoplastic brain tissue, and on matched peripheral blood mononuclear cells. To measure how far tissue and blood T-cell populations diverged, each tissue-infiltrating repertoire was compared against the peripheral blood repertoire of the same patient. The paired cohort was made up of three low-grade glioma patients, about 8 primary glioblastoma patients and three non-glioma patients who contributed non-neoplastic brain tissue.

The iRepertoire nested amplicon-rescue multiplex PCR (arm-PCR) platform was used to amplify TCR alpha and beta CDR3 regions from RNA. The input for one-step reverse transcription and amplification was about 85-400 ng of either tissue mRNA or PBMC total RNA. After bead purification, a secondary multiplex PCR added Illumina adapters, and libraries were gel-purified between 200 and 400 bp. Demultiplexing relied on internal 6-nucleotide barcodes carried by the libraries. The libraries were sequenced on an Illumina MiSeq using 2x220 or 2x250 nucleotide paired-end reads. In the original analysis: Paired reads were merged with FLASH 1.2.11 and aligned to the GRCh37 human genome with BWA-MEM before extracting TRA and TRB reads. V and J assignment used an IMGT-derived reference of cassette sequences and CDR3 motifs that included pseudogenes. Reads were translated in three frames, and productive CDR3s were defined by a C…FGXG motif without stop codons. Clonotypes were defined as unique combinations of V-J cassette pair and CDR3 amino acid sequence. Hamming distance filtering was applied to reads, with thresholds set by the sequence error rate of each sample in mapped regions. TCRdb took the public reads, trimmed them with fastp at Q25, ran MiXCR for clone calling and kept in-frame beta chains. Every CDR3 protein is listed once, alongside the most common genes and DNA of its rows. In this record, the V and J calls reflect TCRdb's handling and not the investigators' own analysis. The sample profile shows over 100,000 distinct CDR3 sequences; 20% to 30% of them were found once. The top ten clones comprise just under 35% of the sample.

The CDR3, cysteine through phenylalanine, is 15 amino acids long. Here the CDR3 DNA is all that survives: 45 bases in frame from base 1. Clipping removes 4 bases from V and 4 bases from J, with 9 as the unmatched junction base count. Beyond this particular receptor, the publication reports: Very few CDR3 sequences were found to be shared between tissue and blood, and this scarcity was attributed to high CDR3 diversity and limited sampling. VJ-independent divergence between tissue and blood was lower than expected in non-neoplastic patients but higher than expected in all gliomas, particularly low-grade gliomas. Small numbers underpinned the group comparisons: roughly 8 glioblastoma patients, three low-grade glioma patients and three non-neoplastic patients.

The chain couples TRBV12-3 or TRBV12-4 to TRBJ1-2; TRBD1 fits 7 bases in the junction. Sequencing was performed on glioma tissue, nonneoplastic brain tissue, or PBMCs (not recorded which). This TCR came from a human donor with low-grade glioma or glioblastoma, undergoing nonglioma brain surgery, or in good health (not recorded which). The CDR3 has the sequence CASSSPGGGSYGYTF. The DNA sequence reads TGTGCCAGCAGTTCCCCGGGAGGGGGCAGCTATGGCTACACCTTC.